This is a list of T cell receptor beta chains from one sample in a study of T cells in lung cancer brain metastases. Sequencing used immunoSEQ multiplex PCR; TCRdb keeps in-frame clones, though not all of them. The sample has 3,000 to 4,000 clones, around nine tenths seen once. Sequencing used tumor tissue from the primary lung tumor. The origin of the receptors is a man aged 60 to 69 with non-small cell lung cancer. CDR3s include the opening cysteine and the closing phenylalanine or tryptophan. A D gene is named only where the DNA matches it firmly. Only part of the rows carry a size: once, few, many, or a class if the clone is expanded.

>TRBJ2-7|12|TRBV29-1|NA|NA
TGCAGCGTGACAGTGGGCTCCTACGAGCAGTACTTC
CSVTVGSYEQYF
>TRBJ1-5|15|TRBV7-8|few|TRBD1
TGTGCCAGCAGCTTAGACAGGGGGCCTTCTCAGCCCCAGCATTTT
CASSLDRGPSQPQHF
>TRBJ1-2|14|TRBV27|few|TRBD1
TGTGCCAGCAGTATACAGGGGGCTAACTATGGCTACACCTTC
CASSIQGANYGYTF
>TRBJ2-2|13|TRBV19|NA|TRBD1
TGTGCCAGTAAGACAGGGGCCGGCGGGGAGCTGTTTTTT
CASKTGAGGELFF
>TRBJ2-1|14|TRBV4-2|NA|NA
TGTGCCAGCAGCCAAGATCGGACTATACTTGAGCAGTTCTTC
CASSQDRTILEQFF
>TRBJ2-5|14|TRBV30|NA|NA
TGTGCCTGGAGTGTAGGGGGGATGTTGGAGACCCAGTACTTC
CAWSVGGMLETQYF
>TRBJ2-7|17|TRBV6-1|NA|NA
TGTGCCAGCAGTGAAGCGGGTCCTGGACAGGGAGGGTACGAGCAGTACTTC
CASSEAGPGQGGYEQYF
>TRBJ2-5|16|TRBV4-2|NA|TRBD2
TGTGCCAGCAGCCCAAACTTAGCGGGGAGGGGCGAGACCCAGTACTTC
CASSPNLAGRGETQYF
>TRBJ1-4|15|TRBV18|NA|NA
TGTGCCAGCTCACCACCGGACAGTAGGAATGAAAAACTGTTTTTT
CASSPPDSRNEKLFF
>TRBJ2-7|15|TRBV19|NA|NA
TGTGCCAGTAGTGTCCCCGCAGGGAGTACGGTCGAGCAGTACTTC
CASSVPAGSTVEQYF
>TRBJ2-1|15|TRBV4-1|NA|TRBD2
TGCGCCAGCAGCCAAGTAAGCCTAGCGGGGTCAGAGCAGTTCTTC
CASSQVSLAGSEQFF
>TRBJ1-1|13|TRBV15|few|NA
TGTGCCACCAGCAGAGATCCGGGCGTTGAAGCTTTCTTT
CATSRDPGVEAFF
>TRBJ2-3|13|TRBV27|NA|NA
TGTGCCAGCAGTTTAAAGCGGACAGATACGCAGTATTTT
CASSLKRTDTQYF
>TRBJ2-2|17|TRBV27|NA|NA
TGTGCCAGCAGACTCTCCGGGGCGGGCGGGTGGACCGGGGAGCTGTTTTTT
CASRLSGAGGWTGELFF
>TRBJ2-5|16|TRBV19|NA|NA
TGTGCCAGTAGTGCAACATCGATAGGGATTGGGGAGACCCAGTACTTC
CASSATSIGIGETQYF
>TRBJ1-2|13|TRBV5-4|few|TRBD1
TGTGCCAGCAGCATAGGACAGGGGGTCGGCTACACCTTC
CASSIGQGVGYTF
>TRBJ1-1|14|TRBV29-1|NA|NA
TGCAGCGCCTCGGGACCGTCCAGGTTTGCTGAAGCTTTCTTT
CSASGPSRFAEAFF
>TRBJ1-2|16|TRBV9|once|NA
TGTGCCAGCAGCGGTACCGGGACACTCCTTAACTATGGCTACACCTTC
CASSGTGTLLNYGYTF
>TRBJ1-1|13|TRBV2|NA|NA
TGTGCCAGCAGACAGGATGGGTTCACTGAAGCTTTCTTT
CASRQDGFTEAFF
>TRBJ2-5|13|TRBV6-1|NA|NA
TGTGCCAGCGCAAGGGAGCGAAAAGAGACCCAGTACTTC
CASARERKETQYF
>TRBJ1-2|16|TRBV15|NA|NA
TGTGCCACCAGCAGAGGTACGGCAGGGAGGGACTATGGCTACACCTTC
CATSRGTAGRDYGYTF
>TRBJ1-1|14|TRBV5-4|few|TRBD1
TGTGCCAGCAGGTCAGGACAGGACAACACTGAAGCTTTCTTT
CASRSGQDNTEAFF
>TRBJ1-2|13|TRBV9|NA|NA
TGTGCCAGCAGCGAGAGGGTGGACTATGGCTACACCTTC
CASSERVDYGYTF